The 19 T cell receptor beta chains listed next were all sequenced from one sample in a study of Tregs in tolerant kidney transplant recipients. The protocol was immunoSEQ multiplex PCR, while the TCRdb copy is restricted to in-frame clones and leaves out a portion. The table gives roughly 48,000 clones; the top ten clones make up roughly 0.85% of it. The material sequenced was CD4+ T cells from blood, taken before the transplant. The receptors originated from a human donor who received a combined kidney and bone marrow transplant.

For this clone: Read coverage stops 3 residues before the CDR3 terminus; the germline J gene supplies the remainder. The chain uses TRBV19 and TRBJ1-1; D gene unclear. The CDR3 is 12 residues long. Germline values: CDR1 LNHDA, CDR2 SQIVND (reference sequence). Trimming pared 7 bases from V and 3 bases from J, leaving 9 bases between. Incomplete CDR3 DNA: TGTGCCAGTAAAGAGGGTTACACTGAA. This sequence encodes CASKEGYTE. The entire CDR3 reads CASKEGYTEAFF. Drawing the rest from reference TRBV19 and TRBJ1-1, the complete variable domain is DGGITQSPKYLFRKEGQNVTLSCEQNLNHDAMYWYRQDPGQGLRLIYYSQIVNDFQKGDIAEGYSVSREKKESFPLTVTSAQKNPTAFYLCASKEGYTEAFFGQGTRLTVV.

On this clone itself: From the germline J gene comes the end of the CDR3, since the read stops 3 residues before it. The chain links TRBV11-2 to TRBJ2-7; TRBD1 matches 9 bases. Germline values: CDR1 SGHAT, CDR2 FQNNGV. This CDR3 has 14 residues. V shed 3 bases and J 4 bases; nucleotides not matched to a gene: 4. The CDR3 loop reads CASSLGDRDYEQYF. The covered CDR3 bases are TGTGCCAGCAGCTTGGGGGACAGGGATTACGAG.

Worth noting for this clone: The observed sequence ends 3 residues before the CDR3 terminus, with the missing tail filled in from the germline J gene. The gene calls are TRBV10-3 and TRBJ2-1; 13 positions agree with TRBD2. Germline-derived CDR1 and CDR2 are ENHRY and SYGVKD. V lost 8 bases to trimming and J lost 5 bases; unmatched junction nucleotides: 21. The CDR3 extends over 20 amino acids. Partial CDR3 DNA: TGTGCCATCTTACAGGCTGCGGGGACTAGCGGGGTTGGGGGGAACAATGAG. This sequence encodes CAILQAAGTSGVGGNNE. The full CDR3 sequence reads CAILQAAGTSGVGGNNEQFF.

Notes on this clone: The read comes to an end 3 residues before the CDR3 does, leaving the germline J gene to fill in the end. This chain links TRBV19 with TRBJ1-5, with a tentative D call TRBD1 (6 bases). The CDR3 contains 16 residues. Germline CDR1 LNHDA, CDR2 SQIVND (reference sequence). V lost 5 bases to trimming and J lost 3 bases, with 17 bases between them. The part of the CDR3 DNA that was read is TGTGCCAGTAGTTCCCCGACAGGCAGCCTCAATCAGCCC. Its translation: CASSSPTGSLNQP. The entire CDR3 is CASSSPTGSLNQPQHF.

As to this clone: The missing CDR3 end, 3 residues past where the read stops, is filled in from the germline J gene. V is TRBV18 and J is TRBJ2-1; 10 bases map to TRBD2. Germline V gene lookup returns CDR1 KGHSH and CDR2 LQKENI. V was clipped by 2 bases and J by 3 bases; unmatched bases: 13. The CDR3 extends over 19 amino acids. The CDR3 DNA, read in part, is TGTGCCAGCTCACCAGTGGGACTAGCGAGAGGGGGCCACTACAATGAG. Translation: CASSPVGLARGGHYNE. The whole CDR3 region reads CASSPVGLARGGHYNEQFF.

Notes on this clone: The CDR3 extends 3 residues past the end of the read, so its final part is completed from the germline J gene. The V and J genes are TRBV11-2 and TRBJ2-5, with D tentatively TRBD1 (6 bases). Trimming took off 5 bases at V and 0 bases at J, with 10 bases between the two ends. The CDR3 runs to 14 residues. Germline V gene sequence: CDR1 SGHAT, CDR2 FQNNGV. CDR3 amino acids: CASSDRSYQETQYF. The part of the CDR3 DNA that was read is TGTGCCAGCAGCGACAGGAGTTACCAAGAGACC. Using reference TRBV11-2 and TRBJ2-5 for the parts outside the CDR3, the full variable domain is EAGVAQSPRYKIIEKRQSVAFWCNPISGHATLYWYQQILGQGPKLLIQFQNNGVVDDSQLPKDRFSAERLKGVDSTLKIQPAKLEDSAVYLCASSDRSYQETQYFGPGTRLLVL.

In the case of this clone: The read ends 3 residues shy of where the CDR3 ends; the end is completed using the germline J gene. V usage is TRBV11-3 and J usage is TRBJ2-2, with TRBD1 matching 9 bases. Germline V gene data show CDR1 as SGHNT and CDR2 as YENEEA. With V trimmed by 5 bases and J by 5 bases, 6 bases remained unmatched. The CDR3 spans 15 residues. The sequenced CDR3 bases are TGTGCCAGCAGCCCACAGGGGGCGCGGACCGGGGAG. As protein: CASSPQGARTGE. The full CDR3 reads CASSPQGARTGELFF.

As for this clone: The CDR3 end falls 3 residues outside the read, so it is completed with the germline J gene. V usage is TRBV20-1 and J usage is TRBJ2-3; D possibly corresponds to TRBD2 (6 bases). With 3 bases removed from V and 0 bases from J, the gap between germline ends came to 19 bases. Germline CDR1 and CDR2: DFQATT and SNEGSKA (reference sequence). The CDR3 covers 17 residues. The CDR3 loop is CSARPPGSSGSTDTQYF. CDR3 bases read: TGCAGTGCTAGGCCCCCAGGGAGTAGCGGAAGCACAGATACG.

As regards this clone: From the germline J gene comes the end of the CDR3, since the read stops 3 residues before it. This chain connects TRBV19 to TRBJ2-3; D not certain. CDR1 is LNHDA and CDR2 is SQIVND in the germline V gene (reference sequence). V was cut by 5 bases and J by 6 bases, with 9 bases left in between. CDR3 size: 12 residues. CDR3 bases read: TGTGCCAGTAGTCGTTACGCGGATACG. It encodes CASSRYADT. The entire CDR3 is CASSRYADTQYF.

In regard to this clone: The CDR3 end falls 3 residues outside the read, so it is completed with the germline J gene. The rearrangement links TRBV7-9 to TRBJ2-1; the match to TRBD2 covers 11 bases. The CDR3 extends over 15 amino acids. The trim removed 1 base at V and 7 bases at J, leaving 3 bases unmatched. Germline assignment: CDR1 SEHNR and CDR2 FQNEAQ (reference sequence). The CDR3 sequence is CASSLGLAGSNEQFF. The covered CDR3 bases are TGTGCCAGCAGCTTAGGACTAGCGGGAAGTAATGAG.

Comments on this clone: The CDR3 end lies 3 residues beyond the end of the read and is filled in from the germline J gene. This chain connects TRBV5-1 to TRBJ2-3; D is unclear. Between the trimmed V and J ends, which lost 1 base and 3 bases, there was a span of 12 bases. Germline assignment: CDR1 SGHRS and CDR2 YFSETQ. This CDR3 contains 15 residues. The chain's CDR3 is CASSLLSSVTDTQYF. Incomplete CDR3 DNA: TGCGCCAGCAGCTTGTTGTCCAGTGTAACAGATACG.

Concerning this clone itself: The read halts 3 residues ahead of the CDR3 end, with the missing end drawn from the germline J gene. The rearrangement links TRBV29-1 to TRBJ2-7; D ambiguous. Between the trimmed V and J ends, which lost 6 bases and 1 base, there was a span of 10 bases. The CDR3 length is 12 residues. Germline CDR1 is SQVTM and CDR2 is ANQGSEA. The CDR3 loop is CSVKSLSYEQYF. Partial CDR3 DNA: TGCAGCGTGAAAAGCCTGTCCTACGAG.

Comments on this clone: Read data end 3 residues before the CDR3 end; the end is taken from the germline J gene. This chain joins TRBV5-1 and TRBJ2-7; D is unclear. Germline CDR1 is SGHRS and CDR2 is YFSETQ. The CDR3 loop spans 16 amino acids. V was clipped by 4 bases and J by 0 bases, with 17 bases between them. The CDR3 here is CASSQIADPSSYEQYF. The sequenced CDR3 bases are TGCGCCAGCAGCCAAATAGCAGACCCGAGCTCCTACGAG.

About this clone: The observed sequence ends 3 residues before the CDR3 terminus, with the missing tail filled in from the germline J gene. The sample holds other DNA sequences that translate to the same CDR3. The V gene is TRBV7-3, the J gene TRBJ2-1; D possibly corresponds to TRBD1 (6 bases). Deletions cut 1 base from V and 5 bases from J, with 9 bases between. The CDR3 has 14 residues. Germline-derived CDR1 and CDR2 are SGHTA and FQGTGA. The chain's CDR3 is CASSLNRENNEQFF. The sequenced CDR3 bases are TGTGCCAGCAGCTTAAACAGGGAGAACAATGAG.

Concerning this clone: The read finishes 3 residues shy of the CDR3 end, and the germline J gene is used to complete it. This chain links TRBV5-1 with TRBJ2-7, with 8 bases lining up with TRBD2. CDR1 and CDR2 (germline): SGHRS, YFSETQ. With V trimmed by 2 bases and J by 0 bases, 4 bases remained unmatched. The CDR3 is 15 amino acids. The CDR3 loop is CASSFTGTSSYEQYF. Incomplete CDR3 DNA: TGCGCCAGCAGCTTTACCGGGACTAGCTCCTACGAG.

The sequenced CDR3 bases are TGTGCCAGCAGTGAAACGGAGGGGTTAGAGACC. Protein sequence: CASSETEGLET. The whole CDR3 sequence is CASSETEGLETQYF. This chain joins TRBV6-1 and TRBJ2-5; maybe TRBD2 (6 bases). The CDR3 end is not reached by the read, which stops 3 residues before it; the germline J gene fills it in. Germline V gene sequence: CDR1 MNHNS, CDR2 SASEGT. The V end lost 2 bases, the J end lost 4 bases, and 11 bases lay between the germline ends. The CDR3 is 14 residues long.

As regards this clone: The read falls 3 residues short of the CDR3 end, and the missing part is taken from the germline J gene. The chain recombines TRBV20-1 with TRBJ2-3, with D tentatively TRBD2 (6 bases). The CDR3 contains 13 residues. Trimming shortened V by 5 bases and J by 6 bases, and 15 bases separated the two germline ends. Germline values: CDR1 DFQATT, CDR2 SNEGSKA (reference sequence). CDR3 residues: CSAGGLKMDTQYF. The part of the CDR3 DNA that was read is TGCAGTGCTGGGGGACTTAAAATGGATACG.

On this clone itself: The CDR3 extends 3 residues past the end of the read, so its final part is completed from the germline J gene. The V and J genes are TRBV10-3 and TRBJ2-3, with D possibly called TRBD1 or TRBD2 (5 bases each). Germline CDR1 reads ENHRY; CDR2 reads SYGVKD. Trimming took 4 bases from V and 4 from J, leaving 15 bases between them. The CDR3 is made up of 15 amino acids. Incomplete CDR3 DNA: TGTGCCATCAGTGTCCAGGGAGAGCGTCCAGATACG. Its protein product is CAISVQGERPDT. The whole CDR3 is CAISVQGERPDTQYF.

As concerns this clone: The read terminates 3 residues before the CDR3 end, so the remaining end is supplied by the germline J gene. This chain uses TRBV7-3 with TRBJ2-3, with 9 bases fitting TRBD1. The CDR3 runs to 16 residues. The V gene's germline CDR1 is SGHTA and CDR2 FQGTGA. V lost 5 bases and J lost 4; bases outside the gene matches: 10. This CDR3 is CASSPPKGQGPDTQYF. The CDR3 DNA, read in part, is TGTGCCAGCAGCCCCCCAAAGGGACAGGGACCAGATACG.